This note documents a single T cell receptor (beta chain) sequence. The antigen is unknown. CDR1 and CDR2 (germline): SGHVS, FQNEAQ. After removal of 5 bases from V and 3 bases from J, the junction contained 7 bases not matched to a gene. The CDR3 covers 15 residues. These data are taken from a study of blood T cells in healthy people across ages. It was with a sample-barcoded 5' primer and a J-beta primer mix that a second PCR of roughly 6 to 11 cycles was run. The template-switch adaptor was a 5' adaptor with 12 random nucleotides. It tagged each cDNA molecule. TCRdb itself ran the 5' RACE reads through MiXCR, one entry per CDR3 protein. The table has about 1.6 million distinct CDR3 sequences, about 31% seen once. General study points: Long-lived donors exceeded aged donors in naive CD4+ cells and diversity.

This clonotype was obtained from a woman aged 30 to 39 in good health. Sequencing input: blood. The chain joins TRBV7-8 to TRBJ1-5; 7 bases match TRBD1. The CDR3 sequence is CASSARDSLNQPQHF. As DNA, the CDR3 is TGTGCCAGCAGCGCCCGGGACAGCCTCAATCAGCCCCAGCATTTT. Full variable domain (remainder filled in from reference TRBV7-8 and TRBJ1-5): GAGVSQSPRYKVAKRGQDVALRCDPISGHVSLFWYQQALGQGPEFLTYFQNEAQLDKSGLPSDRFFAERPEGSVSTLKIQRTQQEDSAVYLCASSARDSLNQPQHFGDGTRLSIL.